This T cell receptor beta chain stems from a study of CD8+CD57+ T cells in acquired aplastic anemia. Study summary: Sorted CD4+ and CD8+ cell DNA averaged about 3 ug.

Germline V lookup: CDR1 SEHNR, CDR2 FQNEAQ (reference sequence). The CDR3 runs to 15 residues. The V end lost 5 bases, the J end lost 0 bases, and 11 bases lay between the germline ends. TCR beta VDJ and CDR3 were profiled, and genomic DNA was the template. TCRdb independently ran MiXCR on the reads; one entry per CDR3 protein. Here the sample spans under 350,000 distinct CDR3 sequences, 45% to 70% being singletons. Study results and caveats: The number of CD8+ CDR3 sequences shared by patients and controls was approximately 30. Patients showed no significant difference from controls in CD8+ Simpson's diversity.

For this clonotype: Its target is unknown.

The receptor comes from a human donor with severe aplastic anemia or a healthy control (not recorded which). Material for sequencing was sorted CD4+, CD8+, or CD8+CD57+ T cells (not recorded which) from PBMCs. V usage is TRBV7-9 and J usage is TRBJ2-1; D not certain. The CDR3 sequence is CASSPTVSSYNEQFF. The CDR3 bases are TGTGCCAGCAGCCCGACGGTTAGCTCCTACAATGAGCAGTTCTTC.